This T cell receptor beta chain was recorded in a study of shared clonotypes between healthy human individuals. The length of the CDR3 is 15 residues. The germline V and J ends were trimmed by 3 bases and 7 bases, with 16 bases remaining between them. Germline loops: CDR1 KGHSH, CDR2 LQKENI. Profiling relied on immunoSEQ multiplex PCR, and the TCRdb table lists in-frame clones only, not all of them. The table has about 380,000 clones, 96% seen once. The sequence was collected from a man aged 30-40 years in good health. The source material was memory CD8+ T cells sorted from blood. The subset is: CD45RO+ cells pooled with CCR7-negative TemRA cells. V is TRBV18 and J is TRBJ2-1, with a tentative D call TRBD2 (6 bases). The CDR3 DNA sequence: TGTGCCAGCTCACCGGTGGGAGGCGGCCTGAATGAGCAGTTCTTC. This encodes CASSPVGGGLNEQFF.